This record looks at one T cell receptor (beta chain) sequence and its context. The target antigen is unknown. The junction does not match germline at one end; this may be a read error. This specimen belongs to a study of tumor and adjacent non-tumor tissue in lung cancer. Study-wide context: Aged about 31 to 80 years, patients included 9 to 11 men and about 5 women with stage I to III disease.

The CDR3 has 15 amino acids. CDR1 is MGHRA, CDR2 YSYEKL, per germline. A modified ARM-PCR protocol with three rounds of nested PCR amplified TCRbeta. MiXCR, run by TCRdb on the multiplex PCR reads, gives a single entry per CDR3 protein. Of under 95,000 distinct CDR3 sequences in the sample, 61% were seen once. RNA was extracted from bulk tissue without any cell sorting. Study-wide results and limits: Shorter survival was associated with higher TCR diversity in tumors. Significantly higher TCR diversity was found in tumor than normal lung. In normal lung, the top 100 clones were significantly more dominant than in tumor.

This sequence was found in an older man with non-small cell lung cancer. The chain is built from TRBV4-1 and TRBJ2-7; TRBD2 might be the D (6 bases). Sequencing input: lung tumor tissue. CDR3 sequence reads: CASSPLGRDSYEQYF. CDR3 bases: TGCGCCAGCAGCCCTTTAGGCAGGGACTCCTATGAGCAGTACTTC.